The present TCR beta chain was sequenced within a study of cytotoxic CD8 clonotypes in ibrutinib-treated CLL. As for the study in general: Mean per-sample yields comprised just over 250,000 productive templates and 94,082 productive rearrangements.

The method was immunoSEQ multiplex PCR; TCRdb's version includes in-frame clones alone and lacks a portion of them. The sample has around 310,000 clones, about 80% seen once. The CDR3 spans 15 residues. V gave up 3 bases and J gave up 2 bases; unmatched junction bases: 0. Germline V CDR1 and CDR2: LNHDA, SQIVND (reference sequence). Study findings and constraints: Sustained-remission and progressing patients' sampling times differed.

On this clone: Its antigen remains unknown.

This chain links TRBV19 with TRBJ2-7; 14 positions match TRBD2. The TCR comes from a human donor with chronic lymphocytic leukemia. The sequencing here drew on PBMCs, taken before ibrutinib treatment. This CDR3 is CASSMGLAGAYEQYF. CDR3 sequence (DNA): TGTGCCAGTAGTATGGGACTAGCGGGAGCCTACGAGCAGTACTTC.